This record covers a single T cell receptor (beta chain). Its target is not known. Trimming cost V 6 bases and J 0 bases, with 11 bases left between them. Germline CDR1 is SGHTA and CDR2 is FQGNSA. CDR3 length: 14 amino acids. The data originate from a study of blood T cells in healthy people across ages. Background on the study: Roughly one uniquely barcoded beta molecule per two T cells was captured.

Sample-barcoded 5' priming and a J-beta primer mix drove a second PCR of about 6 to 12 cycles. Each cDNA molecule received a tag from a template-switch adaptor that had 12 random nucleotides. One entry per CDR3 protein results from TCRdb running MiXCR on the 5' RACE reads. The profile covers around 800,000 distinct CDR3 sequences, with about 59% appearing a single time and 25% to 30% taken by the ten largest. Study results and limitations: Using unsorted PBMCs precluded a conclusive naive versus antigen-experienced comparison. Estimated diversity, derived from one million T cells, was regarded as an underestimate.

Sequenced sample: blood. The TCR sequence derives from a man aged 30 to 45 in good health. The gene calls are TRBV7-2 and TRBJ1-2, with a weak D call TRBD1 (5 bases). In nucleotides, the CDR3 is TGTGCCAGCAGACCTGACAGTACTAACTATGGCTACACCTTC. Protein: CASRPDSTNYGYTF. Combining the CDR3 with reference TRBV7-2 and TRBJ1-2 gives the whole variable domain GAGVSQSPSNKVTEKGKDVELRCDPISGHTALYWYRQSLGQGLEFLIYFQGNSAPDKSGLPSDRFSAERTGGSVSTLTIQRTQQEDSAVYLCASRPDSTNYGYTFGSGTRLTVV.